These T cell receptor beta chains were read from a single sample in a study of T-cell reconstitution after alpha-beta-depleted transplantation in children. TCRdb re-derived calls from the PCR reads in MiXCR, one entry per CDR3 protein. The sample yields about 78,000 distinct CDR3 sequences, 13% to 15% seen once. The sequences come from PBMCs, mostly from graft donor cells, collected 180 days after TCRalphabeta/CD19-depleted stem cell transplant. The receptors here all came from a male patient aged 2-15 years who had a stem cell transplant for acute lymphoblastic leukemia, so the T cells may come from the graft donor. The CDR3 runs from the conserved cysteine through the conserved F or W. Fields, in order: D gene, clone size, J gene, V gene, CDR3 protein, CDR3 DNA. The D gene is left open where the match is weak. A row's size may be missing; if present it is once, few, many or a size class.

d_gene: .; abundance: .; j_gene: TRBJ2-1; v_gene: TRBV20-1; CDR3aa: CSASRAGDEQFF; CDR3nt: TGCAGTGCCTCCCGGGCCGGGGATGAGCAGTTCTTC
d_gene: TRBD1; abundance: once; j_gene: TRBJ1-4; v_gene: TRBV18; CDR3aa: CASSARQGGNEKLFF; CDR3nt: TGTGCCAGCTCGGCTCGACAGGGAGGTAATGAAAAACTGTTTTTT
d_gene: .; abundance: .; j_gene: TRBJ2-3; v_gene: TRBV12-3/TRBV12-4; CDR3aa: CASNLSGRSTDTQYF; CDR3nt: TGTGCCAGCAACCTAAGCGGGCGTAGCACAGATACGCAGTATTTT
d_gene: TRBD2; abundance: few; j_gene: TRBJ2-1; v_gene: TRBV4-3; CDR3aa: CASSQGTSVSSYNEQFF; CDR3nt: TGCGCCAGCAGCCAAGGGACTAGCGTCTCTTCCTACAATGAGCAGTTCTTC
d_gene: TRBD2; abundance: many; j_gene: TRBJ2-5; v_gene: TRBV20-1; CDR3aa: CSARGSGEFQETQYF; CDR3nt: TGCAGTGCTAGGGGTAGCGGGGAGTTTCAAGAGACCCAGTACTTC
d_gene: .; abundance: few; j_gene: TRBJ2-1; v_gene: TRBV7-9; CDR3aa: CASSPQGGEQFF; CDR3nt: TGTGCCAGCAGCCCCCAGGGAGGCGAGCAGTTCTTC
d_gene: .; abundance: .; j_gene: TRBJ1-5; v_gene: TRBV20-1; CDR3aa: CSARDIRRSNQPQHF; CDR3nt: TGCAGTGCTAGAGATATTAGGAGAAGCAATCAGCCCCAGCATTTT
d_gene: .; abundance: few; j_gene: TRBJ1-2; v_gene: TRBV20-1; CDR3aa: CSARDEGGANYGYTF; CDR3nt: TGCAGTGCTAGAGATGAAGGGGGGGCTAACTATGGCTACACCTTC
d_gene: .; abundance: few; j_gene: TRBJ2-1; v_gene: TRBV29-1; CDR3aa: CSVSSPNEQFF; CDR3nt: TGCAGCGTCTCCTCCCCTAATGAGCAGTTCTTC
d_gene: .; abundance: many; j_gene: TRBJ1-1; v_gene: TRBV6-5; CDR3aa: CASSYQWSTEAFF; CDR3nt: TGTGCCAGCAGTTATCAATGGAGCACTGAAGCTTTCTTT
d_gene: .; abundance: .; j_gene: TRBJ2-3; v_gene: TRBV7-2; CDR3aa: CASSLRAADTQYF; CDR3nt: TGTGCCAGCAGCTTAAGAGCGGCAGATACGCAGTATTTT
d_gene: .; abundance: .; j_gene: TRBJ1-5; v_gene: TRBV20-1; CDR3aa: CSVSRVFNQPQHF; CDR3nt: TGCAGTGTTTCGCGGGTCTTCAATCAGCCCCAGCATTTT
d_gene: TRBD1; abundance: few; j_gene: TRBJ2-5; v_gene: TRBV4-2; CDR3aa: CASSQERDRFRQETQYF; CDR3nt: TGTGCCAGCAGCCAAGAGCGGGACAGGTTCAGACAAGAGACCCAGTACTTC
d_gene: .; abundance: .; j_gene: TRBJ1-6; v_gene: TRBV6-1; CDR3aa: CASSEGISNSPLHF; CDR3nt: TGTGCCAGCAGTGAAGGAATCAGTAATTCACCCCTCCACTTT
d_gene: .; abundance: many; j_gene: TRBJ2-5; v_gene: TRBV7-2; CDR3aa: CASSLAFRYKGKETQYF; CDR3nt: TGTGCCAGCAGCTTAGCATTCAGATACAAAGGAAAAGAGACCCAGTACTTC
d_gene: .; abundance: .; j_gene: TRBJ2-3; v_gene: TRBV24-1; CDR3aa: CATSDHRDGFTDTQYF; CDR3nt: TGTGCCACCAGTGATCACCGGGACGGCTTCACAGATACGCAGTATTTT
d_gene: .; abundance: few; j_gene: TRBJ1-1; v_gene: TRBV10-3; CDR3aa: CAISPSRVTEAFF; CDR3nt: TGTGCCATCAGTCCCTCGAGGGTGACTGAAGCTTTCTTT
d_gene: TRBD1; abundance: .; j_gene: TRBJ1-2; v_gene: TRBV20-1; CDR3aa: CSARDTRGDYGYTF; CDR3nt: TGCAGTGCTAGAGATACCAGGGGGGACTATGGCTACACCTTC
d_gene: TRBD1; abundance: .; j_gene: TRBJ2-7; v_gene: TRBV7-2; CDR3aa: CASSGATGVYEQYF; CDR3nt: TGTGCCAGCAGCGGAGCGACAGGGGTCTACGAGCAGTACTTC
d_gene: .; abundance: .; j_gene: TRBJ2-3; v_gene: TRBV5-4; CDR3aa: CASSFRVSPTDTQYF; CDR3nt: TGTGCCAGCAGCTTCAGGGTTTCCCCCACAGATACGCAGTATTTT
d_gene: TRBD2; abundance: .; j_gene: TRBJ2-3; v_gene: TRBV5-5; CDR3aa: CASSLLLRGGRGTDTQYF; CDR3nt: TGTGCCAGCAGCTTGTTACTTAGGGGCGGGAGGGGCACAGATACGCAGTATTTT
d_gene: .; abundance: few; j_gene: TRBJ1-2; v_gene: TRBV6-5; CDR3aa: CASGTRPVAEGYTF; CDR3nt: TGTGCCAGCGGCACACGACCGGTAGCCGAGGGCTACACCTTC
d_gene: .; abundance: few; j_gene: TRBJ2-3; v_gene: TRBV10-3; CDR3aa: CATRSAGRNFTDTQYF; CDR3nt: TGTGCCACCCGGTCTGCGGGACGCAATTTCACAGATACGCAGTATTTT
d_gene: TRBD2; abundance: .; j_gene: TRBJ2-3; v_gene: TRBV7-9; CDR3aa: CANSRTSGGPRSDTQYF; CDR3nt: TGTGCCAACAGCCGGACTAGCGGGGGGCCCCGCTCAGATACGCAGTATTTT
d_gene: TRBD1; abundance: few; j_gene: TRBJ2-4; v_gene: TRBV6-4; CDR3aa: CASSYVYLKGALAKNIQYF; CDR3nt: TGTGCCAGCAGCTACGTCTACCTTAAGGGGGCCCTAGCCAAAAACATTCAGTACTTC
d_gene: .; abundance: few; j_gene: TRBJ2-1; v_gene: TRBV7-9; CDR3aa: CASSSPGPVEQFF; CDR3nt: TGTGCCAGCAGCTCCCCGGGCCCCGTAGAGCAGTTCTTC
d_gene: .; abundance: .; j_gene: TRBJ2-3; v_gene: TRBV3-1; CDR3aa: CASSQDPTSTDTQYF; CDR3nt: TGTGCCAGCAGCCAAGATCCGACTAGCACAGATACGCAGTATTTT
d_gene: .; abundance: .; j_gene: TRBJ2-6; v_gene: TRBV11-2; CDR3aa: CASSLIMQSGANVLTF; CDR3nt: TGTGCCAGCAGCTTAATAATGCAATCTGGGGCCAACGTCCTGACTTTC
d_gene: .; abundance: many; j_gene: TRBJ2-7; v_gene: TRBV5-1; CDR3aa: CASSLSSLSYEQYF; CDR3nt: TGCGCCAGCAGCTTGTCCTCCCTCTCCTACGAGCAGTACTTC
d_gene: .; abundance: .; j_gene: TRBJ1-2; v_gene: TRBV7-2; CDR3aa: CASSRRPTNYGYTF; CDR3nt: TGTGCCAGCAGCCGCCGCCCCACTAACTATGGCTACACCTTC
d_gene: .; abundance: .; j_gene: TRBJ2-7; v_gene: TRBV29-1; CDR3aa: CSVEDGQRQTPHYEQYF; CDR3nt: TGCAGCGTTGAAGATGGACAGAGGCAGACCCCCCACTACGAGCAGTACTTC
d_gene: TRBD1; abundance: few; j_gene: TRBJ2-7; v_gene: TRBV11-2; CDR3aa: CASSSGQRSSYEQYF; CDR3nt: TGTGCCAGCAGCTCGGGACAGCGGAGCTCCTACGAGCAGTACTTC
d_gene: .; abundance: many; j_gene: TRBJ1-2; v_gene: TRBV10-3; CDR3aa: CAISGPGAHYGYTF; CDR3nt: TGTGCCATCAGTGGACCGGGAGCTCACTATGGCTACACCTTC
d_gene: .; abundance: .; j_gene: TRBJ1-4; v_gene: TRBV7-2; CDR3aa: CASRRLGGPTNEKLFF; CDR3nt: TGTGCCAGCAGGAGGCTAGGTGGACCAACTAATGAAAAACTGTTTTTT
d_gene: .; abundance: few; j_gene: TRBJ2-2; v_gene: TRBV7-2; CDR3aa: CASSSMSTGELFF; CDR3nt: TGTGCCAGCAGCTCTATGAGCACCGGGGAGCTGTTTTTT
d_gene: .; abundance: few; j_gene: TRBJ2-7; v_gene: TRBV7-2; CDR3aa: CASSLRTEFYEQYF; CDR3nt: TGTGCCAGCAGCTTAAGGACGGAGTTCTACGAGCAGTACTTC
d_gene: .; abundance: .; j_gene: TRBJ2-4; v_gene: TRBV27; CDR3aa: CASSRTRDIQYF; CDR3nt: TGTGCCAGCAGCAGAACGAGGGACATTCAGTACTTC
d_gene: .; abundance: many; j_gene: TRBJ2-4; v_gene: TRBV5-1; CDR3aa: CASSLGGSLAKNIQYF; CDR3nt: TGCGCCAGCAGCTTGGGCGGCAGTCTAGCCAAAAACATTCAGTACTTC
d_gene: TRBD2; abundance: few; j_gene: TRBJ2-7; v_gene: TRBV20-1; CDR3aa: CSASPSGGTYFEQYF; CDR3nt: TGCAGTGCTAGCCCTAGCGGGGGGACTTATTTCGAGCAGTACTTC
d_gene: TRBD2; abundance: few; j_gene: TRBJ2-1; v_gene: TRBV6-5; CDR3aa: CASTLPRLAGVHEQFF; CDR3nt: TGTGCCAGCACCCTTCCCCGACTAGCGGGAGTCCATGAGCAGTTCTTC
d_gene: TRBD1; abundance: few; j_gene: TRBJ1-1; v_gene: TRBV4-3; CDR3aa: CASSPRVGGFLEAFF; CDR3nt: TGCGCCAGCAGCCCAAGGGTAGGGGGCTTCCTTGAAGCTTTCTTT
d_gene: .; abundance: few; j_gene: TRBJ2-7; v_gene: TRBV10-3; CDR3aa: CAIRVGTRREQYF; CDR3nt: TGTGCCATACGGGTAGGGACGCGGAGGGAGCAGTACTTC
d_gene: .; abundance: few; j_gene: TRBJ1-2; v_gene: TRBV7-2; CDR3aa: CASSSDRLGLYGYTF; CDR3nt: TGTGCCAGCAGCTCCGACAGGTTGGGCCTCTATGGCTACACCTTC
d_gene: .; abundance: .; j_gene: TRBJ1-3; v_gene: TRBV7-2; CDR3aa: CASSLEGHPGNTIYF; CDR3nt: TGTGCCAGCAGCTTAGAAGGCCATCCCGGAAACACCATATATTTT
d_gene: .; abundance: many; j_gene: TRBJ2-2; v_gene: TRBV5-1; CDR3aa: CASSWVLTGELFF; CDR3nt: TGCGCCAGCAGCTGGGTACTCACCGGGGAGCTGTTTTTT
d_gene: TRBD1; abundance: few; j_gene: TRBJ1-4; v_gene: TRBV10-3; CDR3aa: CAISTGTEGKLFF; CDR3nt: TGTGCCATCAGTACCGGGACAGAAGGAAAACTGTTTTTT
d_gene: TRBD2; abundance: many; j_gene: TRBJ2-1; v_gene: TRBV29-1; CDR3aa: CSILAGGPSVNEQFF; CDR3nt: TGCAGCATACTAGCGGGAGGGCCATCTGTCAATGAGCAGTTCTTC
d_gene: .; abundance: few; j_gene: TRBJ2-7; v_gene: TRBV18; CDR3aa: CASSPAGGSTYEQYF; CDR3nt: TGTGCCAGCTCACCAGCTGGAGGTAGCACCTACGAGCAGTACTTC
d_gene: .; abundance: few; j_gene: TRBJ1-1; v_gene: TRBV28; CDR3aa: CASSSRRRNTEAFF; CDR3nt: TGTGCCAGCAGTTCCAGAAGGCGGAACACTGAAGCTTTCTTT
d_gene: TRBD2; abundance: .; j_gene: TRBJ2-1; v_gene: TRBV7-2; CDR3aa: CAGRTSGTIGEQFF; CDR3nt: TGTGCCGGCAGGACTAGCGGGACGATAGGGGAGCAGTTCTTC
d_gene: .; abundance: few; j_gene: TRBJ1-5; v_gene: TRBV25-1; CDR3aa: CASSEWVSNQPQHF; CDR3nt: TGTGCCAGCAGTGAGTGGGTTAGCAATCAGCCCCAGCATTTT